The present T cell receptor (beta chain) was sequenced within a study of cytomegalovirus exposure and HLA in healthy donors (TCRdb year 2017). Background for the entire study: According to an earlier analysis of a few hundred of the donors, 150 million to 200 million T cells yielded approximately 120 million unique TCR beta sequences and roughly 280 Gb of sequence data. Approximately 330 gigabases of sequencing data and roughly 81 million unique TCR sequences made up an early release that covered around 640 HLA-typed donors. Of the 300 to 500 genotyped donors, roughly 80% were placed in the genetic ancestry cluster associated with self-reported Caucasian donors. The study aimed to test whether cataloging public T cell receptors could reveal signatures of past pathogen exposure. The study profiled the T cell repertoires of about 640 subjects by immunosequencing and related them to cytomegalovirus serostatus. Along with the approximately 600-subject first cohort, a separate validation cohort of roughly 110 different subjects was used. To predict cytomegalovirus infection status, the study combined high-throughput TCR immunosequencing, statistical association of individual TCRs with disease status, and machine learning. A later analysis re-examined previously published TCR beta repertoires from about 670 donors and added high-resolution HLA genotyping to investigate patterns of TCR occurrence. Rather than drawing on any new phenotypic data, the later analysis identified candidate immune exposures from TCR beta sequences and the way those sequences occurred across donors. In an earlier analysis of over 550 of the donors, high-throughput TCR beta sequencing was used to judge whether each TCR beta V gene segment behaved as functional or pseudogenic. Donor age, sex, ethnicity and CMV serostatus were compiled together with the repertoire data. In a later genetic analysis, genome-wide SNP genotypes for 398 of the 666 donors were used, and that subset was treated as a discovery cohort. All discovery cohort repertoires had been generated using a single sequencing platform. HLA typing covered class I and class II loci at four-digit resolution. Typing coverage differed by locus: A, B, C, DRB1 and DQB1 were typed in about 620-640 donors, DQA1 in about 550, DPA1 in approximately 600, and DPB1 in around 440. Five DR-DQ haplotypes were handled as single units for association and clustering, since linkage in the cohort was strong. Across 300 to 400 genotyped donors of the cohort, an average of about 240,000 unique TCR beta nucleotide sequences per donor were sequenced, and roughly 18% of those sequences were non-productive.

Study-wide conclusions, independent of this receptor: A cluster of highly shared sequence variants was judged likely to represent a technical artifact of the sequencing pipeline. In a later genetic analysis, fewer N-insertions in productive TCRs were reported among donors in an Asian-associated ancestry cluster than the roughly 670-donor mean. This cohort had only TCR beta chains sequenced, and the lack of alpha or paired-chain data limited which features could be detected. In a later analysis, the rate of TCR association differed among HLA loci, with DRB1 alleles having the most associated TCRs and HLA-C alleles having the fewest. Because the 87-base-pair reads could not distinguish some IMGT-functional V segments, including TRBV6-2 and TRBV6-3, those segments were excluded. An association between a missense DCLRE1C variant and V-gene and J-gene trimming of TCR beta chains was found in a later genetic analysis and replicated in an independent cohort. The presence/absence analyses assumed that sequencing depth was roughly uniform across donors, and that assumption may not be true. When HLA alleles, especially DR and DQ, strongly co-occurred, TCR associations were difficult to assign to individual alleles. The study listed 150 to 200 TCR beta chains as associated with cytomegalovirus. According to a later analysis, parvovirus B19, influenza, CMV and Epstein-Barr virus appeared linked to several top co-occurrence clusters. For the cohort, immune exposure information was limited to CMV serostatus. In a later analysis, HLA-associated TCR beta chains showed more clonal expansion and lower generation probabilities than non-associated chains that were equally common. Over 15 rarely observed V segments, including chromosome 9 orphons, were excluded from the earlier analysis of almost 600 of the donors because counts were too low. Three of the identified cytomegalovirus-associated TCR beta chains were confirmed in vitro to be specific for cytomegalovirus antigens. Most CMV-associated TCR beta chains appeared to be HLA-restricted in a later analysis, and the HLA associations seemed to be driven largely by CMV exposure. It was suggested by the authors that the approach could potentially be generalized to other disease states and immunological phenotypes. Linkage disequilibrium might explain the correlated functional status among segregating V segments, but an unknown experimental factor could not be excluded. In both the original and validation cohorts, the classifier was reported to diagnose cytomegalovirus status with high specificity and sensitivity. Most TCR sequences were observed very rarely across donors, whereas some public TCRs were present in many individuals. A further reported finding was that TCR beta sequences accurately predicted the HLA-A and HLA-B alleles for most subjects in the first cohort. At a false discovery rate of 0.05, a later analysis linked under 20,000 TCR beta sequences to specific HLA alleles. Broadly in line with IMGT annotations, most TCR beta V segments showed up in productive rearrangements about 87% or about 30% of the time in an earlier analysis of approximately 600 of the donors. Because HLA typing was missing for some donors at each locus, association tests included only the typed subset.

The cohort comprised under 700 healthy bone marrow donors. At the time of sampling, all cohort members were nominally healthy, though unrecorded immune exposures were likely present. The donor tested CMV seronegative and was one of the 352 seronegative cohort members. A peripheral blood sample was collected from each donor, and TCR beta sequencing was performed on peripheral blood mononuclear cells. The Qiagen DNeasy Blood Extraction Kit was used to extract genomic DNA from the blood cell samples. The CDR3 sequence holds 15 residues, the cysteine and phenylalanine included. The CDR3 DNA has 45 bases and is translated from base 1. Based on the germline V gene (reference sequence), the CDR1 and CDR2 sequences are GTSNPN and SVGIG. V has 2 bases trimmed and J has 3 bases trimmed; junction bases matching no gene number 9. Details on this clone: The antigen this receptor binds is unknown. The sample holds no much larger clone one base away, and base qualities are not on file.

Receptor amplification or capture employed the immunoSEQ multiplex PCR assay. A mixture of 60 forward primers for TCR Vbeta segments and 13 reverse primers for TCR Jbeta segments was used in the multiplex PCR. A multiplex PCR assay on genomic DNA amplified the CDR3 region of rearranged TCR beta genes. The Illumina HiSeq System was used to sequence the amplified TCR beta libraries as 87-base-pair reads. The study's own analysis went as follows. A later analysis counted some 80 million unique TCR beta chains across the 690 or so repertoires, and some 12 million of these chains were shared by at least two donors. Raw reads were error-corrected and collapsed into unique sequences with a nearest-neighbor algorithm that merged closely related sequences to remove PCR and sequencing errors. Alignment of CDR3 sequences to IMGT reference sequences was used to assign V, D and J gene segments. For a sequence to be retained, at least a six-nucleotide match to both a V gene segment and a J gene segment was required. A rearrangement counted as productive if the CDR3 had no stop codons and remained in frame with V and J, and every other rearrangement counted as non-productive. Following IMGT convention, CDR3 was defined as the stretch from the second conserved V-encoded cysteine to the conserved J-encoded phenylalanine. In an earlier analysis of around 640 of the donors, sequences lacking an unambiguous match to a single V gene segment were excluded. An earlier analysis of 550 to 650 of the donors classified V segments as functional when productive rearrangements were above 56.7% and as segregating when the standard deviation between donors was above 5%. To diagnose cytomegalovirus status from the catalog of TCR beta chain sequences, a statistical classification framework was built. In a later analysis, V and J genes were assigned by comparing TCR nucleotide sequences against IMGT/GENE-DB human TR gene sequences. The TCRdist pipeline was used in a later analysis to assign CDR3 sequences and most-parsimonious VDJ recombination scenarios. In a later analysis, each TCR beta chain was defined by its CDR3 amino acid sequence together with its V-gene family, and reads without a unique V-gene family were excluded. A later analysis removed 592 highly shared, low-generation-probability nucleotide sequences to deal with suspected cross-contamination and a sequencing artifact. A later analysis calculated a clonal expansion index for each public chain from normalized within-repertoire ranks of inferred template counts. A later analysis computed generation probabilities with a VDJ recombination model fitted to out-of-frame rearrangements, and checked the results against IGoR. A later analysis scored TCR-TCR, TCR-HLA and TCR-CMV co-occurrence with hypergeometric tests, applying a repertoire-size bias correction to TCR pairs. In a later analysis, false discovery rates were estimated by permuting HLA or CMV assignments 20 times. A later analysis grouped co-occurring TCRs with DBSCAN, adding TCRdist sequence similarity when clustering within HLA-allele-positive subsets. For co-occurrence clustering, repertoires with fewer than 30,000 or more than 120,000 public chains were excluded, along with 4 to 6 repertoires with anomalous nucleotide sharing. In its TCRdb copy, this immuneACCESS table keeps in-frame sequences only and misses some clones. Where compared with another copy, unresolved V genes explain less than half of these, and the others have no known cause. The DNA gave D and trimming, while V, J and clone size come from that table. Recorded for this sample are under 200,000 clones; 79% of them occurred a single time. Approximately 0.7% of the sample is in the top ten clones.

The sequence was obtained from a woman aged 35 to 49 in good health and CMV-seronegative. The receptor chain draws on TRBV30 and TRBJ1-1, and TRBD1 aligns with 7 junction nucleotides. The source material was PBMCs. The sequenced DNA: TGTGCCTGGAGTTCGCAACAGGGGTGGGACACTGAAGCTTTCTTT. It translates as CAWSSQQGWDTEAFF.